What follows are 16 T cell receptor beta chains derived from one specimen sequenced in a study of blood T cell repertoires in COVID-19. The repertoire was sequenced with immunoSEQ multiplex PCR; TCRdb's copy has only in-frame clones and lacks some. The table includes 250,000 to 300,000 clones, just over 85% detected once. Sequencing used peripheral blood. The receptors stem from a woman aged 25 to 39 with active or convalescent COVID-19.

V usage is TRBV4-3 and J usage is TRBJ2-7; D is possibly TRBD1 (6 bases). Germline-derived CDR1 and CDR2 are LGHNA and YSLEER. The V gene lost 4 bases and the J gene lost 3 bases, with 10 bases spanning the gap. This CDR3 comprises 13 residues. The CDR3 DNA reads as TGCGCCAGCAGCCCCGGGACACACTACGAGCAGTACTTC. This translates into CASSPGTHYEQYF.

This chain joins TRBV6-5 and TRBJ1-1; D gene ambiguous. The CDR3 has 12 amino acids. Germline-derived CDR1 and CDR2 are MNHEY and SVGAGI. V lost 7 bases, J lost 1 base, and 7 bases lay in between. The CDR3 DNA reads TGTGCCAGCAAGTGGGCGAACACTGAAGCTTTCTTT. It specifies CASKWANTEAFF.

CDR3 protein: CASGGLAGGQNEQFF. CDR3 bases: TGTGCCAGCGGGGGACTAGCGGGGGGCCAAAATGAGCAGTTCTTC. This sequence joins TRBV2 and TRBJ2-1, with TRBD2 matching over 15 bases. In germline, CDR1 is SNHLY, CDR2 FYNNEI. V dropped 8 bases and J dropped 7; count of bases not matched to a gene: 6. The CDR3 is 15 amino acids.

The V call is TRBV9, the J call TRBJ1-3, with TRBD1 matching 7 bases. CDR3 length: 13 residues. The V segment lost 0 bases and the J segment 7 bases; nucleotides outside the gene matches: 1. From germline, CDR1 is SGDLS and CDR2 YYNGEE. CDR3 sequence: CASSVAGGNTIYF. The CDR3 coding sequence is TGTGCCAGCAGCGTAGCAGGGGGTAACACCATATATTTT.

CDR3 DNA sequence: TGTGCCTGGACCTCAGCGGGGGGTTTCGGGTATGGCTACACCTTC. It is translated as CAWTSAGGFGYGYTF. V gene TRBV30 combines with J gene TRBJ1-2, with D possibly matching TRBD1 (5 bases). The CDR3 consists of 15 residues. V was cut by 4 bases and J by 5 bases, with 20 bases left in between. From germline, CDR1 is GTSNPN and CDR2 SVGIG (reference sequence).

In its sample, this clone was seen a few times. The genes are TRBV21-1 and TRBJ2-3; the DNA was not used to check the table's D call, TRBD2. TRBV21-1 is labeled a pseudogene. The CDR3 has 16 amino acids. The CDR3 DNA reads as TGTGCCAGCAGCAAATCAACGGGGGGTTCTGGGGATACGCAGTATTTT. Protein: CASSKSTGGSGDTQYF.

The CDR3 here is CASSLLGSYTDTQYF. The CDR3, as DNA: TGTGCCAGCAGCTTATTGGGGAGCTACACAGATACGCAGTATTTT. V gene TRBV7-3 combines with J gene TRBJ2-3; D may be TRBD2 (5 bases). Looked up from germline, CDR1 is SGHTA and CDR2 is FQGTGA. The CDR3 loop spans 15 amino acids. V lost 2 bases, J lost 2 bases, and 11 bases lay in between.

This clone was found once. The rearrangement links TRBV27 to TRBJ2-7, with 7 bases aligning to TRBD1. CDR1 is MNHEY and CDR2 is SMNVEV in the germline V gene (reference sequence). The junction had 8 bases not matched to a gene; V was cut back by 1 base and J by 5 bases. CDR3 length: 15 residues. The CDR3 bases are TGTGCCAGCAGTTTATTTCAGGGGGTCGGGAACGAGCAGTACTTC. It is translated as CASSLFQGVGNEQYF.

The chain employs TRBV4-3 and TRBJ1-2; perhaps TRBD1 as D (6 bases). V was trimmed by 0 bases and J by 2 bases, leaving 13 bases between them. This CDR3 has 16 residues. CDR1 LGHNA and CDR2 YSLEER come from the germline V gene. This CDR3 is CASSQESRGENYGYTF. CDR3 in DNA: TGCGCCAGCAGCCAAGAAAGCAGGGGAGAAAACTATGGCTACACCTTC.

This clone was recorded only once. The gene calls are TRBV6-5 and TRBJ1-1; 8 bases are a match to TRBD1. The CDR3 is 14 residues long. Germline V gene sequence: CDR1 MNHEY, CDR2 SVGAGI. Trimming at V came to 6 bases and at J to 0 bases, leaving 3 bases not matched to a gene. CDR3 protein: CASRRQGLNTEAFF. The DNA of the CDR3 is TGTGCCAGCAGGAGACAGGGGCTGAACACTGAAGCTTTCTTT.

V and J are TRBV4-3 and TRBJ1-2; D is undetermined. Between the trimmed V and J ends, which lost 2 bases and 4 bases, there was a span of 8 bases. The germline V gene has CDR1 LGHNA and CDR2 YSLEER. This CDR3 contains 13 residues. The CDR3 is CASSQRPGYGYTF. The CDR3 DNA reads TGCGCCAGCAGCCAACGTCCGGGCTATGGCTACACCTTC.

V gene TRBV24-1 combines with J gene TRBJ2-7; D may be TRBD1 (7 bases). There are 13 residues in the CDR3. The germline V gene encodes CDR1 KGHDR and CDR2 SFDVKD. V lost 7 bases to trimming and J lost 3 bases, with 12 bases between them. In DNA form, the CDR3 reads TGTGCCACCAGCTCGCAGGGGGGCTACGAGCAGTACTTC. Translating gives CATSSQGGYEQYF.

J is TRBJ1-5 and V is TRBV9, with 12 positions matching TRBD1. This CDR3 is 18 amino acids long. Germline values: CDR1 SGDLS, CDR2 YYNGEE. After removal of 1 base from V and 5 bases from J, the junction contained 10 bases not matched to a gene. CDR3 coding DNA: TGTGCCAGCAGCGTAAGGGACAGGGGGCGGAAAATCCATCAGCCCCAGCATTTT. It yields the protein CASSVRDRGRKIHQPQHF. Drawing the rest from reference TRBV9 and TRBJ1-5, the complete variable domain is DSGVTQTPKHLITATGQRVTLRCSPRSGDLSVYWYQQSLDQGLQFLIQYYNGEERAKGNILERFSAQQFPDLHSELNLSSLELGDSALYFCASSVRDRGRKIHQPQHFGDGTRLSIL.

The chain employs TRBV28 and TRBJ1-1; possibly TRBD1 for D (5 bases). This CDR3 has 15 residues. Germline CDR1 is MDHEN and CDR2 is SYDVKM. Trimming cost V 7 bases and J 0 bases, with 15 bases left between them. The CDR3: CASIPGGGMNTEAFF. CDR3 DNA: TGTGCCAGCATTCCGGGCGGGGGTATGAACACTGAAGCTTTCTTT.

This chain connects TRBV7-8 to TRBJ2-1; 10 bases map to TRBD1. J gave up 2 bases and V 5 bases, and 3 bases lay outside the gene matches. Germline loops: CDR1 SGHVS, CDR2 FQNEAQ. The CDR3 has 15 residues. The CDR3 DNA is TGTGCCAGCAGCCGACAGGGGGCCACCTACAATGAGCAGTTCTTC. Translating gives CASSRQGATYNEQFF.

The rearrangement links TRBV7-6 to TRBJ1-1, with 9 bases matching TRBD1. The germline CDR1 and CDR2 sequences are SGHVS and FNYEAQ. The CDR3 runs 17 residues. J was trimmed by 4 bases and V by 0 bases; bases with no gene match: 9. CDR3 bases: TGTGCCAGCAGCTTAGCCGCTACAGGGGGCTGGGGCACTGAAGCTTTCTTT. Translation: CASSLAATGGWGTEAFF.